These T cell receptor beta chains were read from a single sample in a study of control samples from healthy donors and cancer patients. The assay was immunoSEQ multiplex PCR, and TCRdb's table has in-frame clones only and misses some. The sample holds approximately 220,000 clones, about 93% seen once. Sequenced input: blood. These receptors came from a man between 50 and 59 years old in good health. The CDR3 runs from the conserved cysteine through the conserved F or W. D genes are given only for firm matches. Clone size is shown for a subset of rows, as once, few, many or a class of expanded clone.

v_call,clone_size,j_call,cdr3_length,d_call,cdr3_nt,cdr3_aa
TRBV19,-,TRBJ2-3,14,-,TGTGCCAGTACCGCAGGGTACCGCACAGATACGCAGTATTTT,CASTAGYRTDTQYF
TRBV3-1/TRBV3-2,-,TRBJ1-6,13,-,TGTGCCAGCAGCCAAGTGAGAGAGATACCCCTCCACTTT,CASSQVREIPLHF
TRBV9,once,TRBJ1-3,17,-,TGTGCCAGCAGCGTAGCCTTGGAGCGGATCTCTGGAAACACCATATATTTT,CASSVALERISGNTIYF
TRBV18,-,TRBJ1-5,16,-,TGTGCCAGCTCATCAGTCGGGGGCTTAAGCAATCAGCCCCAGCATTTT,CASSSVGGLSNQPQHF
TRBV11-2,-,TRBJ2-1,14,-,TGTGCCAGCAGCTTCTTCGCGGCAGGGAGTGAGCAGTTCTTC,CASSFFAAGSEQFF
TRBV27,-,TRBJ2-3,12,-,TGTGCCAGCAGTCAGGGTCCAGATACGCAGTATTTT,CASSQGPDTQYF
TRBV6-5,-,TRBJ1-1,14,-,TGTGCCAGCAGATCGACAGGCCCCAACACTGAAGCTTTCTTT,CASRSTGPNTEAFF
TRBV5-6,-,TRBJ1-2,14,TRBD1,TGTGCCAGCAGCCTGGGACAGCTTAACTATGGCTACACCTTC,CASSLGQLNYGYTF
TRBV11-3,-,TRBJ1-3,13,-,TGTGCCAGCAGCTCCCTAACTGGAAACACCATATATTTT,CASSSLTGNTIYF
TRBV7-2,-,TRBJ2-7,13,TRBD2,TGTGCCAGCACTATGGGGGGGGCCTACGAGCAGTACTTC,CASTMGGAYEQYF
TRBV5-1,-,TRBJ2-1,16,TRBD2,TGCGCCAGCAGCTTGGATCTAGCGGGGGGGCGGAATGAGCAGTTCTTC,CASSLDLAGGRNEQFF
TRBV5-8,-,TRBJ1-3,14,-,TGTGCCAGCAGCCGCTGGAGAGACGGGGACACCATATATTTT,CASSRWRDGDTIYF
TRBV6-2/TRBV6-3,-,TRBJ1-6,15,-,TGTGCCAGCAGTTACCCACCCACTATCAATTCACCCCTCCACTTT,CASSYPPTINSPLHF
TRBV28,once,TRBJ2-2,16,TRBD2,TGTGCCAGCAGTTTGGGAGGCGGGGGGTACACCGGGGAGCTGTTTTTT,CASSLGGGGYTGELFF
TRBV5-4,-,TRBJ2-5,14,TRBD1,TGTGCCAGCAGCTCCCGACAGGGGGTGGAGACCCAGTACTTC,CASSSRQGVETQYF
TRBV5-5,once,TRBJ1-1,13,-,TGTGCCAGCAGCTTGGGTTGGAACACTGAAGCTTTCTTT,CASSLGWNTEAFF
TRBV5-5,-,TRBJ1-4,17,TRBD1,TGTGCCAGCAGCTGGCCGGGACAGGGTGGTACTAATGAAAAACTGTTTTTT,CASSWPGQGGTNEKLFF
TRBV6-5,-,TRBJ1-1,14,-,TGTGCCAGCAGCCTACATGGGCCGTGGACTGAAGCTTTCTTT,CASSLHGPWTEAFF
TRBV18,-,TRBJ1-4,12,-,TGTGCCAGCTCACCTAGGGGAGAAAAACTGTTTTTT,CASSPRGEKLFF
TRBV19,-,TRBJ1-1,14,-,TGTGCCAGTAGTATAGGACGGCTGAACACTGAAGCTTTCTTT,CASSIGRLNTEAFF
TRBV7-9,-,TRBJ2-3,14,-,TGTGCCAGCAGCCCAGGCACAGGCACAGATACGCAGTATTTT,CASSPGTGTDTQYF
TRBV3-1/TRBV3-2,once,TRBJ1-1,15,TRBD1,TGTGCCAGCAGCCAAGAGGCTACAGGGGGAGGGTTAGCTTTCTTT,CASSQEATGGGLAFF
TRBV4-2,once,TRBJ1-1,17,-,TGTGCCAGCAGCCAAGATCCCCATGGGGAGGCGGAAACTGAAGCTTTCTTT,CASSQDPHGEAETEAFF
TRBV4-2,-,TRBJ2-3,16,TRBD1,TGTGCCAGCAGCCGATCCTCGGACAGGGTTACAGATACGCAGTATTTT,CASSRSSDRVTDTQYF
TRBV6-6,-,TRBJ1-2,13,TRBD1,TGTGCCAGCAGGGCAGACAGGGAGTATGGCTACACCTTC,CASRADREYGYTF
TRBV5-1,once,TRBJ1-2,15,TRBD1,TGCGCCAGCAGCTTGGGGACAGGTGGAGGATATGGCTACACCTTC,CASSLGTGGGYGYTF
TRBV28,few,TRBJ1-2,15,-,TGTGCCAGCAGTCCTTCCCGACAGCGACCCTATGGCTACACCTTC,CASSPSRQRPYGYTF
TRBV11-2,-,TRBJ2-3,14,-,TGTGCCAGCAGCTTAGAGAAAAGCACAGATACGCAGTATTTT,CASSLEKSTDTQYF
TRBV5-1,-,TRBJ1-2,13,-,TGCGCCAGCAGCTTGAGACAGGACTATGGCTACACCTTC,CASSLRQDYGYTF
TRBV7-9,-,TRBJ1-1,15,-,TGTGCCAGCAGCCCCATGGGGGAGGGGAACACTGAAGCTTTCTTT,CASSPMGEGNTEAFF
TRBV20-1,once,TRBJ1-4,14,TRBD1,TGCAGTGCTAGTGGACAGGTTTTTAATGAAAAACTGTTTTTT,CSASGQVFNEKLFF
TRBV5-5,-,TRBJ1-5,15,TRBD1,TGTGCCAGCAGCGCGGGGACAGGGGGCCTCCAGCCCCAGCATTTT,CASSAGTGGLQPQHF
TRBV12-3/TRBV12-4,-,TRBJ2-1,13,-,TGTGCCAGCAGTTTATCAGGGGGGAATGAGCAGTTCTTC,CASSLSGGNEQFF
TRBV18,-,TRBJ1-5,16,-,TGTGCCAGCTCACCCCGGGCACACCAAAGCAATCAGCCCCAGCATTTT,CASSPRAHQSNQPQHF
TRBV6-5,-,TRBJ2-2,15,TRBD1,TGTGCCAGCAGGTCGGGACAGGGGGCGCTCGGGGAGCTGTTTTTT,CASRSGQGALGELFF
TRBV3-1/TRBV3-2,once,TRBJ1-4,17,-,TGTGCCAGCAGCCAAGATATAAGGCGGGGAACTAATGAAAAACTGTTTTTT,CASSQDIRRGTNEKLFF
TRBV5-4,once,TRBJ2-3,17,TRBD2,TGTGCCAGCAGCTTGATGCGGGGGGGGGCACACACAGATACGCAGTATTTT,CASSLMRGGAHTDTQYF
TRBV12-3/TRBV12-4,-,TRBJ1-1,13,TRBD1,TGTGCCAGCACACAGGGGATGGGCACTGAAGCTTTCTTT,CASTQGMGTEAFF
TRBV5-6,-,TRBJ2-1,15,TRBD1,TGTGCCAGCAGCTGGGGACAGGGTTCCTACAATGAGCAGTTCTTC,CASSWGQGSYNEQFF
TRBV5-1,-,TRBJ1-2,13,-,TGCGCCAGCAGCTTGGCAGGGCGTTCTGGCTACACCTTC,CASSLAGRSGYTF
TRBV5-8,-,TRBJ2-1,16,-,TGTGCCAGCAGCCCGATGGCCCTGGGGTTCTACAATGAGCAGTTCTTC,CASSPMALGFYNEQFF
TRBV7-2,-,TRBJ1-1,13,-,TGTGCCAGCAATTTTGGGATGAACACTGAAGCTTTCTTT,CASNFGMNTEAFF
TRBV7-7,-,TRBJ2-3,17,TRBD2,TGTGCCAGCAGCGCAGGGACTAGCGGGGGGTTCACAGATACGCAGTATTTT,CASSAGTSGGFTDTQYF
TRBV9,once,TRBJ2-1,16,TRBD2,TGTGCCAGCAGCGCTGTGACTAGCGGAAGATACAATGAGCAGTTCTTC,CASSAVTSGRYNEQFF
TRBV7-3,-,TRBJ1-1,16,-,TGTGCCAGCAGCCTCACCGGACAGACTAGGAGGGCTGAAGCTTTCTTT,CASSLTGQTRRAEAFF
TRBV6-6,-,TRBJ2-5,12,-,TGTGCCAGCAGTGAGGAAGGGGAGACCCAGTACTTC,CASSEEGETQYF
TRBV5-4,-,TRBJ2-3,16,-,TGTGCCAGCAGCTTGGTACGGGGGGCCGGGGCAGATACGCAGTATTTT,CASSLVRGAGADTQYF
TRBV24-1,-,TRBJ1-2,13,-,TGTGCCACCAACACCGAGGAGGGCTATGGCTACACCTTC,CATNTEEGYGYTF
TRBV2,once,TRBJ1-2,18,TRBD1,TGTGCCAGCAGAGAGGTCAGGCCAGGGGGCACCCCTAACTATGGCTACACCTTC,CASREVRPGGTPNYGYTF
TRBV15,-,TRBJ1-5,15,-,TGTGCCACCAGCAGATACAGGGAAAGCAATCAGCCCCAGCATTTT,CATSRYRESNQPQHF
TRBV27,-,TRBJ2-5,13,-,TGTGCCAGCAGTTTGTCTAGGCAAGAGACCCAGTACTTC,CASSLSRQETQYF
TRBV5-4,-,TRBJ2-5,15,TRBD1,TGTGCCAGCAGCTCCCCCGACAGGGATGGAGAGACCCAGTACTTC,CASSSPDRDGETQYF
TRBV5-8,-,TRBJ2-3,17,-,TGTGCCAGCAGCCTCCTATTCGGTGTAGGCTTAGGCGTGACGCAGTATTTT,CASSLLFGVGLGVTQYF
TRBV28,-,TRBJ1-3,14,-,TGTGCCAGCACCATGGGACACCGCCCAAACACCATATATTTT,CASTMGHRPNTIYF